The 4 T cell receptor beta chains in this list originate from one sample, sequenced in a study of blood T cell repertoires in COVID-19. The table came from immunoSEQ multiplex PCR; TCRdb's copy has only in-frame clones and leaves some out. The sample contains about 320,000 clones, 90% of which appear only once. Specimen: PBMCs or T cells enriched from blood (not recorded which). The receptors shown here come from a woman aged 25 to 39 who had been exposed to COVID-19.

The chain employs TRBV15 and TRBJ2-7, with 8 bases matching TRBD1. The CDR3 is 16 amino acids. Losses at the gene ends were 1 base for V and 4 bases for J; bases not matched to a gene: 9. In germline, CDR1 is LNHNV, CDR2 YYDKDF (reference sequence). The CDR3 DNA follows: TGTGCCACCAGCAGAGGTGGGGCAGGGGGCGCGTACGAGCAGTACTTC. Translating gives CATSRGGAGGAYEQYF.

This sequence joins TRBV12-3 or TRBV12-4 and TRBJ1-1; D ambiguous. The CDR3 is made up of 12 amino acids. V lost 6 bases, J lost 4 bases, and 9 bases lay in between. CDR3 amino acids: CASSHDFTEAFF. The CDR3 coding sequence is TGTGCCAGCAGCCACGACTTCACTGAAGCTTTCTTT.

CDR3 in amino acids: CASSPQGPISYNEQFF. As DNA, the CDR3 is TGTGCCAGCAGTCCACAGGGCCCCATTTCCTACAATGAGCAGTTCTTC. V usage is TRBV27 and J usage is TRBJ2-1; maybe TRBD1 (6 bases). Looked up from germline, CDR1 is MNHEY and CDR2 is SMNVEV (reference sequence). The germline V and J ends were trimmed by 5 bases and 1 base, with 15 bases remaining between them. There are 16 residues in the CDR3.

This chain joins TRBV5-1 and TRBJ2-2; 9 bases are shared with TRBD2. The trim removed 0 bases at V and 3 bases at J, leaving 3 bases unmatched. CDR1 and CDR2 from the germline V gene are SGHRS and YFSETQ. There are 16 residues in the CDR3. In DNA, the CDR3 is TGCGCCAGCAGCTTGGGACTAGCGGACTACACCGGGGAGCTGTTTTTT. Translating gives CASSLGLADYTGELFF.